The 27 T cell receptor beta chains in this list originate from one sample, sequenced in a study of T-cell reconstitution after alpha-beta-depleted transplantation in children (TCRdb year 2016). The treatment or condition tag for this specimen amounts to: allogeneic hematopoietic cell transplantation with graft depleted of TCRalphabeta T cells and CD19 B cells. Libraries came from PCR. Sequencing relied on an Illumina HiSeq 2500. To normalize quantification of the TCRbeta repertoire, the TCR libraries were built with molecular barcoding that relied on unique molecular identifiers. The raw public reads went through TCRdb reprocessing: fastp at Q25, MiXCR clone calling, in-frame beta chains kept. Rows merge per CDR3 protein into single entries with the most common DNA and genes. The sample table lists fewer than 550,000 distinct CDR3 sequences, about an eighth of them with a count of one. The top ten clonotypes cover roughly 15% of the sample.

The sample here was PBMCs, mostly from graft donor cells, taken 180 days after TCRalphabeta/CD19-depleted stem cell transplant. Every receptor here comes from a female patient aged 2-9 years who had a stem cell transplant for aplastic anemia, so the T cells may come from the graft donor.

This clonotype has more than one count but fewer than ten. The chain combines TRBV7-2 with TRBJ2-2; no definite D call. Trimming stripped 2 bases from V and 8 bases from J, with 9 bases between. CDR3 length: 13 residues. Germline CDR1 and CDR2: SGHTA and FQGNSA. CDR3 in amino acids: CASSLQKGGELFF. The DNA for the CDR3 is TGTGCCAGCAGCTTACAAAAAGGGGGGGAGCTGTTTTTT. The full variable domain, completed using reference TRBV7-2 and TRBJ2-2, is GAGVSQSPSNKVTEKGKDVELRCDPISGHTALYWYRQSLGQGLEFLIYFQGNSAPDKSGLPSDRFSAERTGGSVSTLTIQRTQQEDSAVYLCASSLQKGGELFFGEGSRLTVL.

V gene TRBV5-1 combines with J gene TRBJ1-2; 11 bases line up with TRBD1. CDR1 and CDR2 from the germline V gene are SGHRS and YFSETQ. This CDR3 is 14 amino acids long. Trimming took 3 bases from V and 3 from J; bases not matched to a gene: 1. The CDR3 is CASSSDRGHYGYTF. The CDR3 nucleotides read TGCGCCAGCAGCTCGGACAGGGGGCACTATGGCTACACCTTC. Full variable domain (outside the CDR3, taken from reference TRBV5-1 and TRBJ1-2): KAGVTQTPRYLIKTRGQQVTLSCSPISGHRSVSWYQQTPGQGLQFLFEYFSETQRNKGNFPGRFSGRQFSNSRSEMNVSTLELGDSALYLCASSSDRGHYGYTFGSGTRLTVV.

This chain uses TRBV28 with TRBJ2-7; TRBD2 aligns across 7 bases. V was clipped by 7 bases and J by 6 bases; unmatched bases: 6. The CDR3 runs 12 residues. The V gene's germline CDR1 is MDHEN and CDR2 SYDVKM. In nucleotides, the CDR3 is TGTGCCAGCAAGCGGGGCCCCCTCGAGCAGTACTTC. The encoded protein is CASKRGPLEQYF.

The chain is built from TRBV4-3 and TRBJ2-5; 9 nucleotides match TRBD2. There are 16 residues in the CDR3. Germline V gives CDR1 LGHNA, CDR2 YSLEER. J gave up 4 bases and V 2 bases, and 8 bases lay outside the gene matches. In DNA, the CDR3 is TGCGCCAGCAGCCAATCAACTAGCGGGTTAATAGAGACCCAGTACTTC. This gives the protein CASSQSTSGLIETQYF.

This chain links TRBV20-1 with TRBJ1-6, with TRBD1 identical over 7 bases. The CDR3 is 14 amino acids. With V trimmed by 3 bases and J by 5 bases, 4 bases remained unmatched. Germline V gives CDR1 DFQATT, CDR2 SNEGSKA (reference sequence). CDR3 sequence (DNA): TGCAGTGCTAGGGTTGGGACAGATAATTCACCCCTCCACTTT. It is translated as CSARVGTDNSPLHF.

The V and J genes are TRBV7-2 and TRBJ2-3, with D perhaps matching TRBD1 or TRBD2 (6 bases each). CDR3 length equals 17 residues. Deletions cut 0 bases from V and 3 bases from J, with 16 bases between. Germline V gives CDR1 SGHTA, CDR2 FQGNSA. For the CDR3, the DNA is TGTGCCAGCAGCTTAGCAGGGCCCGGGGGCGCGACAGATACGCAGTATTTT. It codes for CASSLAGPGGATDTQYF.

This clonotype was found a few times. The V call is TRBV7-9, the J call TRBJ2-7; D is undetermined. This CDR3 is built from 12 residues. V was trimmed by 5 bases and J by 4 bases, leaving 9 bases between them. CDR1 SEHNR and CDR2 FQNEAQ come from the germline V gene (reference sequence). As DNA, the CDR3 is TGTGCCAGCAGCGTAGAGAGGTACGAGCAGTACGTC. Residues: CASSVERYEQYV.

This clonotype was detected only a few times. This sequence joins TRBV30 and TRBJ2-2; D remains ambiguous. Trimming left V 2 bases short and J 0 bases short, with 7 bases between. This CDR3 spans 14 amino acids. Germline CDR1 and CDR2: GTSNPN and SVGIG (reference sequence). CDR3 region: CAWSPLSNTGELFF. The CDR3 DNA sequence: TGTGCCTGGAGTCCCCTCTCGAACACCGGGGAGCTGTTTTTT.

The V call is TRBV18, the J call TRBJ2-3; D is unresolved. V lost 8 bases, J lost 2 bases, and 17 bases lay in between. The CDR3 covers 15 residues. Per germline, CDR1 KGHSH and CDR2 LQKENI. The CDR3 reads CASKTREAHTDTQYF. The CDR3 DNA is TGTGCCAGCAAAACCCGAGAGGCCCACACAGATACGCAGTATTTT. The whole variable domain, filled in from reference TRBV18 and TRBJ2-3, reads NAGVMQNPRHLVRRRGQEARLRCSPMKGHSHVYWYRQLPEEGLKFMVYLQKENIIDESGMPKERFSAEFPKEGPSILRIQQVVRGDSAAYFCASKTREAHTDTQYFGPGTRLTVL.

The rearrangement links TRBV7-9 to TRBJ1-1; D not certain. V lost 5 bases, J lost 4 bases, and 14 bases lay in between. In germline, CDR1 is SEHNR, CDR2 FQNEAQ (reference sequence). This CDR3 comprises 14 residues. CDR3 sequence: CASSPVLPGTEAFF. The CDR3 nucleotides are TGTGCCAGCAGCCCGGTGCTCCCGGGCACTGAAGCTTTCTTT.

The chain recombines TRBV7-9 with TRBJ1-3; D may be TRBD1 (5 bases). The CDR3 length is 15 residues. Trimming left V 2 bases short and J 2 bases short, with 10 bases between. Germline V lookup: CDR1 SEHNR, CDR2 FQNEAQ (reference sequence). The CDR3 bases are TGTGCCAGCAGCTTATCCGGGACGGCTGGAAACACCATATATTTT. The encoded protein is CASSLSGTAGNTIYF.

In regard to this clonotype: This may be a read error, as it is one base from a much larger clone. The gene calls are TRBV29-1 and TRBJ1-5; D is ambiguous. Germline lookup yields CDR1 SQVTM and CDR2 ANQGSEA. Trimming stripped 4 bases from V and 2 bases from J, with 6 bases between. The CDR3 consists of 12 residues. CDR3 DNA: TGCAGCGTTGTCGAATGCAATCAGCCCCAGCATTTT. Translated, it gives CSVVECNQPQHF.

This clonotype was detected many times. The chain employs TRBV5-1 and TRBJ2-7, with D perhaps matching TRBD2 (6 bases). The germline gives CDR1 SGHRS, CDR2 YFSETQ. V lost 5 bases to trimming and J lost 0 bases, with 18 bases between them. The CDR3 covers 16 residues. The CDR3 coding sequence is TGCGCCAGCAGGAGGAATCGAGCGGGCAACTCCTACGAGCAGTACTTC. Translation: CASRRNRAGNSYEQYF.

In nucleotides, the CDR3 is TGTGCCTGGAGTCAAGACGGGAGGACAGCCTCCTACAATGAGCAGTTCTTC. It encodes CAWSQDGRTASYNEQFF. The chain is built from TRBV30 and TRBJ2-1, with D possibly matching TRBD2 (7 bases). The CDR3 totals 17 residues. The germline gives CDR1 GTSNPN, CDR2 SVGIG (reference sequence). Trimming took 2 bases from V and 0 from J, leaving 17 bases between them.

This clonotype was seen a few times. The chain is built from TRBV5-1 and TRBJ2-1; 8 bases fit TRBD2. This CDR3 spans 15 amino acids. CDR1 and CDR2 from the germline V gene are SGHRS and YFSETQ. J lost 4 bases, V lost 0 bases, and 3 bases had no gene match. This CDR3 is CASSLVSGKYNEQFF. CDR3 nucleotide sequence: TGCGCCAGCAGCTTGGTTAGCGGGAAGTACAATGAGCAGTTCTTC. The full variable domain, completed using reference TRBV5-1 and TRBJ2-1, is KAGVTQTPRYLIKTRGQQVTLSCSPISGHRSVSWYQQTPGQGLQFLFEYFSETQRNKGNFPGRFSGRQFSNSRSEMNVSTLELGDSALYLCASSLVSGKYNEQFFGPGTRLTVL.

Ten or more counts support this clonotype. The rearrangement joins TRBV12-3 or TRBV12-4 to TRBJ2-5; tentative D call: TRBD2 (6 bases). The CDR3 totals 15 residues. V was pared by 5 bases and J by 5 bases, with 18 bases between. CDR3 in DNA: TGTGCCAGCAGTACGCTTCGCACTAGCAGGGAGACCCAGTACTTC. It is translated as CASSTLRTSRETQYF.

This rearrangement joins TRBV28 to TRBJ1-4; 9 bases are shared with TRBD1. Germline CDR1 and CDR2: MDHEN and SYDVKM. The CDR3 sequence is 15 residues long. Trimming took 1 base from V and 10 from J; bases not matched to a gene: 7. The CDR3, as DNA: TGTGCCAGCAGTTTATTGGACAGGGGAGTTGGAAAACTGTTTTTT. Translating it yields CASSLLDRGVGKLFF. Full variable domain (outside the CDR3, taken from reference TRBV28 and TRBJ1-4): DVKVTQSSRYLVKRTGEKVFLECVQDMDHENMFWYRQDPGLGLRLIYFSYDVKMKEKGDIPEGYSVSREKKERFSLILESASTNQTSMYLCASSLLDRGVGKLFFGSGTQLSVL.

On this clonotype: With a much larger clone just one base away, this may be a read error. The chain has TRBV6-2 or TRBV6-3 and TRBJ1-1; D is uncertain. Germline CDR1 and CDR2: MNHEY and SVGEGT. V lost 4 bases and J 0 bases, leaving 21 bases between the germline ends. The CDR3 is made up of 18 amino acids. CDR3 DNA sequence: TGTGCCAGCAGTTCCCCCGCGACACCGCTCCTAATGAACACTGAAGCTTTCTTT. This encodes CASSSPATPLLMNTEAFF.

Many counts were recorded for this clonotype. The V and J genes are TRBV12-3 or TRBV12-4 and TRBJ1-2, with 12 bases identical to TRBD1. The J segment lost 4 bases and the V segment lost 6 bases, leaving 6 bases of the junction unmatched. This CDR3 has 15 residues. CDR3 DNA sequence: TGTGCCAGCAGCCCCGGGACAGGGGGCGGCTATGGCTACACCTTC. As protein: CASSPGTGGGYGYTF.

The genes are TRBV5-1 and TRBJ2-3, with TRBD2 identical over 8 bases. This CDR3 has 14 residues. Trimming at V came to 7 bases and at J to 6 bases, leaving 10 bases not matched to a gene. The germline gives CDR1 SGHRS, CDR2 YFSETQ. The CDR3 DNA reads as TGCGCCAGCCGGGAGGGGACAAGTGTGGATACGCAGTATTTT. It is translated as CASREGTSVDTQYF.

In DNA form, the CDR3 reads TGTGCCAGCTCACAATTAGGACGCCCTTTGGAGCAGTACTTC. Protein: CASSQLGRPLEQYF. The V and J genes are TRBV18 and TRBJ2-7; no reliable D call. Germline assignment: CDR1 KGHSH and CDR2 LQKENI. V lost 4 bases to trimming and J lost 7 bases, with 17 bases between them. The CDR3 runs to 14 residues.

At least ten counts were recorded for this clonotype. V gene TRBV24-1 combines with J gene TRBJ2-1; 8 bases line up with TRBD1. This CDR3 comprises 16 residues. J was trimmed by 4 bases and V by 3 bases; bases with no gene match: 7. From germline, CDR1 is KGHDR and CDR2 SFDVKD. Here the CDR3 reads CATSDTGQGSYNEQFF. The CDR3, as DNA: TGTGCCACCAGTGATACCGGACAGGGCTCGTACAATGAGCAGTTCTTC.

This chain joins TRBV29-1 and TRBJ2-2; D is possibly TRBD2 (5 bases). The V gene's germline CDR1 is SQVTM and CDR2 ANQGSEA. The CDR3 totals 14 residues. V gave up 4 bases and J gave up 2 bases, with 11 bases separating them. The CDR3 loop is CSVVASANTGELFF. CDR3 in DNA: TGCAGCGTTGTAGCGAGCGCCAACACCGGGGAGCTGTTTTTT.

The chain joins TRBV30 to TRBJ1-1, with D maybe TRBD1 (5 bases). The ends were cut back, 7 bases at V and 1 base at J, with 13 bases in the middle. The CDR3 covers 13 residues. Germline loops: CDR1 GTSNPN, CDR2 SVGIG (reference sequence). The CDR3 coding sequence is TGTGCCTCGAACAGGCTCCCGAACACTGAAGCTTTCTTT. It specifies CASNRLPNTEAFF.

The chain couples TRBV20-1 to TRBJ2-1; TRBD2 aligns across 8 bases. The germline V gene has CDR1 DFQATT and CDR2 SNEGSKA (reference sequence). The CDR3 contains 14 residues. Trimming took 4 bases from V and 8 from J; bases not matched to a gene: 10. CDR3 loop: CSATGRVRGDEQFF. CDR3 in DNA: TGCAGTGCTACCGGGAGGGTGAGGGGGGATGAGCAGTTCTTC.

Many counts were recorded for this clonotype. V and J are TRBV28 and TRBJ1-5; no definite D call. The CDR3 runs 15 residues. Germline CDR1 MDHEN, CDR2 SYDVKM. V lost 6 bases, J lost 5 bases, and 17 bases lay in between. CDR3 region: CASSLLGVEYQPQHF. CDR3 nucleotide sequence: TGTGCCAGCAGCCTCTTAGGCGTAGAGTATCAGCCCCAGCATTTT.

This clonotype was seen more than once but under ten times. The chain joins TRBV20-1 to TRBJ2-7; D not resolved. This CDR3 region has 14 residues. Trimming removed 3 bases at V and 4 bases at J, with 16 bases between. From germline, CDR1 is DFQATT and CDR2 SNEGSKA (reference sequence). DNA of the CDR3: TGCAGTGCTAGGTTTGCAGCGTCATCTTACGAGCAGTACTTC. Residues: CSARFAASSYEQYF.